This TCR beta chain was obtained from a study of identical twins. Findings and limits, study-wide: In drawing conclusions, the study used cross-sectional statistical analysis and did not follow the same donors. While abundant cord blood beta clonotypes carried fewer insertions, memory repertoires showed no such pattern. Out-of-frame alpha sequences shared between twins exhibited an excess of low generation probability.

This clonotype has a handful of counts. Its antigen is not known. Template switching (which added a universal primer site) was used, and cDNA carried unique molecular identifiers. TCRdb passed the 5' RACE reads through MiXCR, listing each CDR3 protein once. The data hold fewer than 250,000 distinct CDR3 sequences, with around 10% observed a single time. Source material: memory (CD45RO+) T cells sorted from blood. This receptor was obtained from a woman younger than 30 in good health.

The CDR3 here is CATSTGQGLSYEQYF. The CDR3 nucleotides read TGTGCCACCAGCACCGGACAGGGCTTATCCTACGAGCAGTACTTC. V gene TRBV15 combines with J gene TRBJ2-7, with 8 bases that match TRBD1. After removal of 4 bases from V and 1 base from J, the junction contained 6 bases not matched to a gene. Germline V gene lookup returns CDR1 LNHNV and CDR2 YYDKDF (reference sequence). The CDR3 extends over 15 amino acids.